One and the same sample provided the 9 T cell receptor beta chains below, sequenced in a study of T cells in Graves' hyperthyroidism and ophthalmopathy (dated by TCRdb to the late 2010s). The library relied on multiplex PCR. Instrument on record: Illumina HiSeq 2000. TCR beta CDR3 regions were amplified from RNA transcripts. The first round of RT-PCR for the TCR CDR3 was performed with the HTBI primer set and the Qiagen OneStep RT-PCR kit. TCRdb reprocessing: public reads trimmed at Q25 with fastp, clones called with MiXCR, in-frame beta chains kept. CDR3 protein duplicates are merged, each entry listing the most common genes and DNA. Across this sample there are more than 550,000 distinct CDR3 sequences, with 45% seen only once. Less than 8.5% of the sample is in the top ten clones. Sample: peripheral blood or thyroid tissue (not recorded which). These receptors were collected from an adult man with Graves' disease, either hyperthyroidism or ophthalmopathy (not recorded which).

J is TRBJ1-4 and V is TRBV11-2, with D perhaps TRBD1 (6 bases). CDR3 length: 17 amino acids. V was shortened by 1 base and J by 8 bases, with 20 bases between the two germline ends. Germline lookup yields CDR1 SGHAT and CDR2 FQNNGV. CDR3 coding DNA: TGTGCCAGCAGCTTAGGGTTGGGCGGCAGGGGTGAGGAAAAACTGTTTTTT. Its protein product is CASSLGLGGRGEEKLFF.

J is TRBJ1-2 and V is TRBV29-1; TRBD1 is a possible D gene (6 bases). This CDR3 region has 14 residues. Per germline, CDR1 SQVTM and CDR2 ANQGSEA. Trimming stripped 4 bases from V and 0 bases from J, with 12 bases between. The CDR3, as DNA: TGCAGCGTTGGCTCGGGACAACCTAACTATGGCTACACCTTC. Protein sequence: CSVGSGQPNYGYTF.

This clonotype occurred a few times. This chain joins TRBV6-5 and TRBJ2-7; 8 bases match TRBD2. V lost 6 bases, J lost 6 bases, and 7 bases stayed unmatched. The V gene's germline CDR1 is MNHEY and CDR2 SVGAGI. The CDR3 covers 13 residues. This CDR3 reads CASSEYRGGEQYF. As DNA, the CDR3 is TGTGCCAGCAGCGAATACCGGGGGGGCGAGCAGTACTTC.

The V gene is TRBV2, the J gene TRBJ1-6; maybe TRBD1 (6 bases). This CDR3 has 13 amino acids. V was trimmed by 5 bases and J by 6 bases, leaving 8 bases between them. CDR1 SNHLY and CDR2 FYNNEI come from the germline V gene. CDR3 residues: CASSWDTNSPLHF. CDR3 DNA: TGTGCCAGCAGTTGGGACACTAATTCACCCCTCCACTTT. Full variable domain (missing parts from reference TRBV2 and TRBJ1-6): EPEVTQTPSHQVTQMGQEVILRCVPISNHLYFYWYRQILGQKVEFLVSFYNNEISEKSEIFDDQFSVERPDGSNFTLKIRSTKLEDSAMYFCASSWDTNSPLHFGNGTRLTVT.

As concerns this clonotype: Sequence at one end of the junction differs from germline and may be a read error. The chain recombines TRBV7-9 with TRBJ2-5; D perhaps matches TRBD1 (6 bases). The CDR3 loop spans 16 amino acids. From germline, CDR1 is SEHNR and CDR2 FQNEAQ (reference sequence). The CDR3 spells CASRLTGDLRQEAQYF. The CDR3 DNA follows: TGTGCCAGCAGATTGACAGGAGATCTACGCCAAGAGGCCCAGTACTTC.

This clonotype was observed once. The chain has TRBV7-2 and TRBJ2-7; 7 bases align to TRBD1. The CDR3 consists of 15 residues. The V and J ends lost 3 bases and 4 bases, in that order; junction bases with no gene match: 9. Germline CDR1 and CDR2: SGHTA and FQGNSA. In nucleotides, the CDR3 is TGTGCCAGCAGCTTGGGTGGACAGGTGGCTTACGAGCAGTACTTC. Its translation: CASSLGGQVAYEQYF.

The chain combines TRBV7-9 with TRBJ2-5; 9 positions match TRBD2. CDR1 and CDR2 (germline): SEHNR, FQNEAQ (reference sequence). The CDR3 is made up of 15 amino acids. The trim removed 5 bases at V and 2 bases at J, leaving 6 bases unmatched. For the CDR3, the DNA is TGTGCCAGCAGCCCCCCCCTAGCGGGGCAAGAGACCCAGTACTTC. Its protein product is CASSPPLAGQETQYF.

The chain couples TRBV29-1 to TRBJ1-2; D not resolved. CDR3 length: 11 amino acids. CDR1 is SQVTM, CDR2 ANQGSEA, per germline. CDR3 in DNA: TGCAGTGTGAGGGCTAACTATGGCTACACCTTC. As protein: CSVRANYGYTF.

This clonotype has ten or more counts. The J gene is TRBJ1-3, the V gene TRBV10-2; TRBD1 agrees at 7 bases. Germline CDR1 reads WSHSY; CDR2 reads SAAADI. J gave up 0 bases and V 6 bases, and 2 bases lay outside the gene matches. The CDR3 spans 14 residues. The CDR3 region is CASSGDSSGNTIYF. CDR3 nucleotides: TGCGCCAGCAGCGGGGACAGCTCTGGAAACACCATATATTTT.